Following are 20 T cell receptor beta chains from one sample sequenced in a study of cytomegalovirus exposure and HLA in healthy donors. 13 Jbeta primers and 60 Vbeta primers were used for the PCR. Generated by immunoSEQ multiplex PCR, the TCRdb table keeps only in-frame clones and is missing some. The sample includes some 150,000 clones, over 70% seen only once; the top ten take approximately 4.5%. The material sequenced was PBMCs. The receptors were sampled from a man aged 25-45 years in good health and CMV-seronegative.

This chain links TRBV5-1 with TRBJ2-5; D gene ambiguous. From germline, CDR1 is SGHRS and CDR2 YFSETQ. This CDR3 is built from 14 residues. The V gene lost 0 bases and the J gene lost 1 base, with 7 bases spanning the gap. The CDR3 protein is CASSLGTIQETQYF. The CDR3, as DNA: TGCGCCAGCAGCTTGGGAACTATCCAAGAGACCCAGTACTTC.

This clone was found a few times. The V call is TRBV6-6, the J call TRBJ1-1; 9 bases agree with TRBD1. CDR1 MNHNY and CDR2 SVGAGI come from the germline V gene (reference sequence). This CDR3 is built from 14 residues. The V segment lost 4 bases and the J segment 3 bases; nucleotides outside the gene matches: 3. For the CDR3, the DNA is TGTGCCAGCAGTTCCCGGACAGGGGACACTGAAGCTTTCTTT. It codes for CASSSRTGDTEAFF.

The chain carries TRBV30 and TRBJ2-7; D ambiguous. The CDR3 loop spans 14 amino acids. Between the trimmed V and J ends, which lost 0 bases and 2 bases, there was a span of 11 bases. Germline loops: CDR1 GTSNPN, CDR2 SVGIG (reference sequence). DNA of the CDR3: TGTGCCTGGAGTGTACAAGATCAGGCCTACGAGCAGTACTTC. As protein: CAWSVQDQAYEQYF.

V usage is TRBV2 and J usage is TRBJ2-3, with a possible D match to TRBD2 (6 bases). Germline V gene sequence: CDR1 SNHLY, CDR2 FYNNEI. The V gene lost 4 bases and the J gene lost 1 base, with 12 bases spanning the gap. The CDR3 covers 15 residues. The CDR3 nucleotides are TGTGCCAGCAGTGCCACGGGGGTGGGCACAGATACGCAGTATTTT. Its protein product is CASSATGVGTDTQYF.

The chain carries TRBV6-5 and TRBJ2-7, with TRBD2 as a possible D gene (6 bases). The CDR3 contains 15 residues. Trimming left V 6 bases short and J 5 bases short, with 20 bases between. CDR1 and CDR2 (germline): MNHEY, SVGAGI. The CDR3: CASSPPSGRNHEQYF. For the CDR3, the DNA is TGTGCCAGCAGCCCCCCGTCGGGGAGGAACCACGAGCAGTACTTC.

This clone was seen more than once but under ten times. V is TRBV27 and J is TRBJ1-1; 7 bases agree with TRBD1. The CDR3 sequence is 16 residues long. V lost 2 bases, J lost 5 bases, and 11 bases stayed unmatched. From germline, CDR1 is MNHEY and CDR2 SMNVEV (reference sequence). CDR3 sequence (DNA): TGTGCCAGCAGTTTAGGTGTGAGGGGGCAGGGGACTGAAGCTTTCTTT. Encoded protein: CASSLGVRGQGTEAFF.

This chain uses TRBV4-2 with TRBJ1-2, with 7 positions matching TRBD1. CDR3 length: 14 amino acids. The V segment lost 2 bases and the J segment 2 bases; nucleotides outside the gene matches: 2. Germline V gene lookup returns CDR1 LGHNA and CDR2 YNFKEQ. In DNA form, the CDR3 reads TGTGCCAGCAGCCAATCGGGACAGAACTATGGCTACACCTTC. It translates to CASSQSGQNYGYTF.

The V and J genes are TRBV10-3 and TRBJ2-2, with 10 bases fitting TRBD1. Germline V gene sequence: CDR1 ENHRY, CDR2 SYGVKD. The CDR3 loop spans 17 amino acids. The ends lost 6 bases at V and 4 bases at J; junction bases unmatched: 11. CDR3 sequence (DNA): TGTGCCATCAGAGAGCTTCCCGGGACAGGGGCCACCGGGGAGCTGTTTTTT. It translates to CAIRELPGTGATGELFF.

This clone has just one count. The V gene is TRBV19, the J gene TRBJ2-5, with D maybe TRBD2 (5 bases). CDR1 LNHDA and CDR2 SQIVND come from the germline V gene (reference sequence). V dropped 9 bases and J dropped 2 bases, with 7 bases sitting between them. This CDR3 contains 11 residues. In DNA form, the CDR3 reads TGTGCCAGCCGAGGGCAAGAGACCCAGTACTTC. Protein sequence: CASRGQETQYF.

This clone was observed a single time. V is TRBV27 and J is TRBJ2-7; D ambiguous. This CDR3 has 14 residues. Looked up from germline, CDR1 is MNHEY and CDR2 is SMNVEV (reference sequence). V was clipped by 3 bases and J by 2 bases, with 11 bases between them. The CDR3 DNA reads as TGTGCCAGCAGTTTGAACCCGGTAACCTACGAGCAGTACTTC. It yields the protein CASSLNPVTYEQYF.

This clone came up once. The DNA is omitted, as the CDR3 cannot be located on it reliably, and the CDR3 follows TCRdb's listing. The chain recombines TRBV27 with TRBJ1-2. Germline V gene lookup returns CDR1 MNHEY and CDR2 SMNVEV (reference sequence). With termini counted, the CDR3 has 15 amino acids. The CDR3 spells CASSFGEGISYGYIF.

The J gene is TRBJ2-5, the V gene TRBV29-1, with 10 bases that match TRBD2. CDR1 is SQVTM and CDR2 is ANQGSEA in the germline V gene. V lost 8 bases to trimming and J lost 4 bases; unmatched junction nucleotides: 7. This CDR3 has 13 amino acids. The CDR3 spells CSFSLAGLETQYF. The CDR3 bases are TGCAGCTTTTCACTAGCGGGATTAGAGACCCAGTACTTC.

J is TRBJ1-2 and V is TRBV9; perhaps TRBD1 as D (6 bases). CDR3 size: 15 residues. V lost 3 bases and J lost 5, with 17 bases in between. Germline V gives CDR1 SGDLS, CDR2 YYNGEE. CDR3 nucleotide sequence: TGTGCCAGCAGCGATCAGGGTGCAGGGGCTTATGGCTACACCTTC. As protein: CASSDQGAGAYGYTF.

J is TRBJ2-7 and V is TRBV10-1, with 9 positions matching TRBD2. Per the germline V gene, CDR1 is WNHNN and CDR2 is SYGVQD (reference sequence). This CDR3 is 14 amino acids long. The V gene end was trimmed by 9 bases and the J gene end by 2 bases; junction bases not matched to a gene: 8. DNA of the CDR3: TGCGCCAGGCGTCTAGCGGGGTTTACCTACGAGCAGTACTTC. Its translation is CARRLAGFTYEQYF.

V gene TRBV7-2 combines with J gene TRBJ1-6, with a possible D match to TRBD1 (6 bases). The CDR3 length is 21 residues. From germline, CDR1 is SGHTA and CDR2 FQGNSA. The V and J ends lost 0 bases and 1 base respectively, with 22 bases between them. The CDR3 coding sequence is TGTGCCAGCAGCTTAGCGAGGGCCGGTCCTCTTAGGGGGTCCTATAATTCACCCCTCCACTTT. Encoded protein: CASSLARAGPLRGSYNSPLHF.

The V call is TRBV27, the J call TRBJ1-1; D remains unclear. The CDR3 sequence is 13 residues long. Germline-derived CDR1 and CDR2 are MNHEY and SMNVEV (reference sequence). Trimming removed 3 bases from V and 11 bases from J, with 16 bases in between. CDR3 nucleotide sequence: TGTGCCAGCAGTTTCGGTGCCCTCTATGAGGCTTTCTTT. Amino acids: CASSFGALYEAFF.

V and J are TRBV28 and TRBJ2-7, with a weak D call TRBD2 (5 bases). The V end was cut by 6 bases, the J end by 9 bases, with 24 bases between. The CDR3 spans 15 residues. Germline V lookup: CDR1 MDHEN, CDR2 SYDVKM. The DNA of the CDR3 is TGTGCCAGCAGCCTTACCCTTTGGACTCGGCGGGCGCAGTACTTC. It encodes CASSLTLWTRRAQYF.

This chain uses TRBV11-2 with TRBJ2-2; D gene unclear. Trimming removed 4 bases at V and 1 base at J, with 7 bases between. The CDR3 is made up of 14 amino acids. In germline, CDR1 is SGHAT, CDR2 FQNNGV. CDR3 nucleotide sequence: TGTGCCAGCAGCTCCGTTCTGAACACCGGGGAGCTGTTTTTT. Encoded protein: CASSSVLNTGELFF.

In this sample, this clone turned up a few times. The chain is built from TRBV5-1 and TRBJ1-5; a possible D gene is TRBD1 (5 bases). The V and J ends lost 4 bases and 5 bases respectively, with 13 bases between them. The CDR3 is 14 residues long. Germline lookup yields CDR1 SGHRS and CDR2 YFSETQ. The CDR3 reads CASSPGGVYQPQHF. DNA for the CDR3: TGCGCCAGCAGCCCCGGGGGGGTATATCAGCCCCAGCATTTT. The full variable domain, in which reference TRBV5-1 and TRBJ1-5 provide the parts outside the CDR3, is KAGVTQTPRYLIKTRGQQVTLSCSPISGHRSVSWYQQTPGQGLQFLFEYFSETQRNKGNFPGRFSGRQFSNSRSEMNVSTLELGDSALYLCASSPGGVYQPQHFGDGTRLSIL.

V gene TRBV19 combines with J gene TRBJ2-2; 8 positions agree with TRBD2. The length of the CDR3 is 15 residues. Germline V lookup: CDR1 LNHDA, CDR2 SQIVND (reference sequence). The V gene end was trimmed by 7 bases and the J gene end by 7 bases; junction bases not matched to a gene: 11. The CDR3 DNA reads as TGTGCCAGTAATAGAGCGGGAGTCAAAGTCGGGGAGCTGTTTTTT. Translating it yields CASNRAGVKVGELFF.